Below, 21 T cell receptor beta chains from the same sample are listed, as sequenced in a study of blood T cell repertoires in COVID-19. Using immunoSEQ multiplex PCR, the repertoire was profiled, and TCRdb retains in-frame clones only, with some absent. This table has about 130,000 clones, over 75% appearing once. Material for sequencing was peripheral blood. These TCRs come from a human donor in a cohort sampled during active COVID-19.

The chain carries TRBV25-1 and TRBJ1-2, with 11 positions matching TRBD1. CDR3 size: 15 residues. With V trimmed by 3 bases and J by 4 bases, 4 bases remained unmatched. CDR1 is MGHDK and CDR2 is SYGVNS in the germline V gene. Here the CDR3 DNA reads TGTGCCAGCAGTGATCGGACAGGGGGCTCCTATGGCTACACCTTC. As protein: CASSDRTGGSYGYTF.

The chain combines TRBV7-9 with TRBJ2-2; no clear D. The V gene lost 4 bases and the J gene lost 3 bases, with 3 bases spanning the gap. The CDR3 covers 12 residues. Germline assignment: CDR1 SEHNR and CDR2 FQNEAQ (reference sequence). In DNA, the CDR3 is TGTGCCAGCAGCTCCGACACCGGGGAGCTGTTTTTT. This codes for CASSSDTGELFF.

The CDR3 coding sequence is TGTGCCAGCAGTCGACTAGCGGGGGTAGAGACCCAGTACTTC. As protein: CASSRLAGVETQYF. The chain couples TRBV6-5 to TRBJ2-5, with 12 bases fitting TRBD2. V trimming: 5 bases; J trimming: 4 bases; junction bases outside the gene matches: 2. Looked up from germline, CDR1 is MNHEY and CDR2 is SVGAGI. This CDR3 has 14 residues.

V and J are TRBV19 and TRBJ1-4; 8 positions match TRBD1. This CDR3 has 14 residues. Germline CDR1 reads LNHDA; CDR2 reads SQIVND (reference sequence). V gave up 6 bases and J gave up 8 bases; unmatched junction bases: 8. The CDR3 nucleotides are TGTGCCAGTAGGATGACAGGGGTGGGCGAAAAACTGTTTTTT. This sequence encodes CASRMTGVGEKLFF.

V usage is TRBV19 and J usage is TRBJ1-4; D call uncertain. The CDR3 runs 14 residues. Germline CDR1 reads LNHDA; CDR2 reads SQIVND (reference sequence). Trimming removed 5 bases at V and 8 bases at J, with 15 bases between. CDR3 protein: CASSFRTGGEKLFF. In DNA form, the CDR3 reads TGTGCCAGTAGTTTTAGGACGGGCGGGGAAAAACTGTTTTTT.

The genes are TRBV12-5 and TRBJ1-1, with a possible D match to TRBD1 (5 bases). V lost 6 bases and J lost 1, with 15 bases in between. The CDR3 covers 15 residues. The V gene's germline CDR1 is LGHNT and CDR2 FRNRAP. CDR3 protein: CASGSFGHTNTEAFF. CDR3 coding DNA: TGTGCTAGTGGCTCCTTCGGACATACGAACACTGAAGCTTTCTTT.

The chain carries TRBV10-3 and TRBJ2-1; 13 nucleotides line up with TRBD2. Trimming at V came to 5 bases and at J to 7 bases, leaving 8 bases not matched to a gene. The CDR3 covers 16 residues. Germline CDR1 reads ENHRY; CDR2 reads SYGVKD. In nucleotides, the CDR3 is TGTGCCATCAGTCCCTCTACTAGCGGGGGGGAAAATGAGCAGTTCTTC. This encodes CAISPSTSGGENEQFF.

The chain couples TRBV6-2 or TRBV6-3 to TRBJ1-2; TRBD1 might be the D (6 bases). Germline lookup yields CDR1 MNHEY and CDR2 SVGEGT. The CDR3 totals 14 residues. V was pared by 5 bases and J by 0 bases, with 10 bases between. In nucleotides, the CDR3 is TGTGCCAGCAGTCCCGGGACACCTAACTATGGCTACACCTTC. Its translation: CASSPGTPNYGYTF.

J is TRBJ2-4 and V is TRBV21-1; the table assigns TRBD2, which was not confirmed against the DNA. TRBV21-1 is noted as a pseudogene. This CDR3 is 23 amino acids long. CDR3 loop: CASSPRHGTGAGLAGEGQNIQYF. CDR3 DNA sequence: TGTGCCAGCAGTCCTCGACATGGGACAGGGGCCGGTCTAGCGGGAGAAGGACAAAACATTCAGTACTTC.

CDR3 residues: CASSNFSTSYNEQFF. The CDR3 bases are TGCGCCAGCAGCAATTTTTCGACATCTTACAATGAGCAGTTCTTC. The genes are TRBV5-1 and TRBJ2-1, with unresolved D. CDR3 length: 15 residues. Germline loops: CDR1 SGHRS, CDR2 YFSETQ. Trimming left V 4 bases short and J 4 bases short, with 15 bases between. Combining the CDR3 with reference TRBV5-1 and TRBJ2-1 gives the whole variable domain KAGVTQTPRYLIKTRGQQVTLSCSPISGHRSVSWYQQTPGQGLQFLFEYFSETQRNKGNFPGRFSGRQFSNSRSEMNVSTLELGDSALYLCASSNFSTSYNEQFFGPGTRLTVL.

V gene TRBV6-5 combines with J gene TRBJ2-2; 7 bases are a match to TRBD2. Germline CDR1 MNHEY, CDR2 SVGAGI. The CDR3 is 14 residues long. With 7 bases clipped from V and 4 bases from J, the junction kept 6 bases outside the gene matches. The CDR3 DNA is TGTGCCAGCACCCGGGGAGGGGTCACCGGGGAGCTGTTTTTT. This translates into CASTRGGVTGELFF.

The chain has TRBV9 and TRBJ2-7; D possibly corresponds to TRBD1 (6 bases). CDR1 and CDR2 from the germline V gene are SGDLS and YYNGEE. The CDR3 has 14 amino acids. Deletions cut 4 bases from V and 2 bases from J, with 13 bases between. The DNA of the CDR3 is TGTGCCAGCAGCAGACTAACAGGGACCTACGAGCAGTACGTC. The encoded protein is CASSRLTGTYEQYV.

This chain connects TRBV7-9 to TRBJ1-4, with 7 bases identical to TRBD1. Germline V lookup: CDR1 SEHNR, CDR2 FQNEAQ (reference sequence). The V segment lost 5 bases and the J segment 7 bases; nucleotides outside the gene matches: 10. The CDR3 covers 15 residues. The CDR3, as DNA: TGTGCCAGCAGCGGAATGGGGGACAGTTCTGAAAAACTGTTTTTT. Protein: CASSGMGDSSEKLFF.

This clone appeared once. The chain carries TRBV15 and TRBJ1-2; D is ambiguous. V lost 0 bases and J 4 bases, leaving 6 bases between the germline ends. CDR3 size: 13 residues. Germline V CDR1 and CDR2: LNHNV, YYDKDF (reference sequence). In nucleotides, the CDR3 is TGTGCCACCAGCAGAGATGGCATCTATGGCTACACCTTC. Amino acid sequence: CATSRDGIYGYTF.

V is TRBV11-3 and J is TRBJ2-1, with 11 positions matching TRBD1. Looked up from germline, CDR1 is SGHNT and CDR2 is YENEEA. V shed 5 bases and J 5 bases; nucleotides not matched to a gene: 5. The CDR3 length is 15 residues. CDR3 in amino acids: CASSLGQGVHNEQFF. CDR3 sequence (DNA): TGTGCCAGCAGCCTGGGACAGGGGGTCCACAATGAGCAGTTCTTC.

The rearrangement links TRBV4-2 to TRBJ1-2; 9 nucleotides align to TRBD1. The ends lost 4 bases at V and 5 bases at J; junction bases unmatched: 11. The CDR3 runs 16 residues. Germline values: CDR1 LGHNA, CDR2 YNFKEQ. CDR3 DNA sequence: TGTGCCAGCAGCCTCCCTCACAGGGGGCTGGATTATGGCTACACCTTC. It specifies CASSLPHRGLDYGYTF.

V gene TRBV18 combines with J gene TRBJ2-3; TRBD2 aligns across 7 bases. Germline CDR1 KGHSH, CDR2 LQKENI. The CDR3 runs to 13 residues. V was clipped by 5 bases and J by 10 bases; unmatched bases: 9. CDR3 loop: CASSAAWEGAQYF. CDR3 sequence (DNA): TGTGCCAGCTCAGCGGCGTGGGAGGGCGCGCAGTATTTT.

V usage is TRBV6-1 and J usage is TRBJ1-2; D is uncertain. This CDR3 contains 15 residues. Germline V gene data show CDR1 as MNHNS and CDR2 as SASEGT. V dropped 1 base and J dropped 2 bases, with 11 bases sitting between them. CDR3 DNA sequence: TGTGCCAGCAGTGAAGGCGGCCTCCAGAACTATGGCTACACCTTC. It codes for CASSEGGLQNYGYTF.

The chain recombines TRBV5-8 with TRBJ2-1; weak D call: TRBD2 (5 bases). V was clipped by 4 bases and J by 4 bases, with 15 bases between them. The V gene's germline CDR1 is SGHTS and CDR2 YDEGEE. CDR3 length: 15 residues. DNA for the CDR3: TGTGCCAGCAGCAACCAGGCGGGTACTTACAATGAGCAGTTCTTC. It encodes CASSNQAGTYNEQFF.

The chain carries TRBV2 and TRBJ1-1, with TRBD1 matching 10 bases. This CDR3 spans 13 amino acids. The V gene end was trimmed by 5 bases and the J gene end by 7 bases; junction bases not matched to a gene: 4. Germline-derived CDR1 and CDR2 are SNHLY and FYNNEI. For the CDR3, the DNA is TGTGCCAGCAGTCGACAGGGGGCGAATGAAGCTTTCTTT. Residues: CASSRQGANEAFF. The entire variable domain, with the rest obtained from reference TRBV2 and TRBJ1-1, is as follows: EPEVTQTPSHQVTQMGQEVILRCVPISNHLYFYWYRQILGQKVEFLVSFYNNEISEKSEIFDDQFSVERPDGSNFTLKIRSTKLEDSAMYFCASSRQGANEAFFGQGTRLTVV.

The chain has TRBV6-2 or TRBV6-3 and TRBJ2-5; 7 nucleotides match TRBD1. J gave up 2 bases and V 2 bases, and 5 bases lay outside the gene matches. The V gene's germline CDR1 is MNHEY and CDR2 SVGEGT. The CDR3 totals 15 residues. CDR3 nucleotide sequence: TGTGCCAGCAGTTACGACGGGACAGTTCAAGAGACCCAGTACTTC. Amino acids: CASSYDGTVQETQYF.